This T cell receptor (beta chain) comes out of a study of brain T cells in children with intractable seizures. Notes on the study in general: Pre- and post-surgery blood differed in depth, so pre-surgery absences may be undersampling. Viral specificity was inferred only from CDR3 similarity; HCMV serostatus was unknown.

The sample's time point: blood from clinic visit 5 months post-surgery; TSC patient then seizure free. Surgery cases with the highest brain T cell transcript signatures were chosen for sequencing. At least one anti-epileptic drug was given before surgery. The table came from immunoSEQ multiplex PCR; TCRdb's copy has only in-frame clones and leaves some out. This table has 340,000 or so clones, approximately 93% appearing once. Turning to this clone: Its antigen is still unknown.

Sequencing used peripheral blood, obtained approximately 5 months after surgery. The source is a boy in the first two years of life with tuberous sclerosis and intractable seizures.

CDR3 nucleotides: TGTGCCAGTAGGACCCAACTGGGGAACACTGAAGCTTTCTTT. This translates into CASRTQLGNTEAFF. This chain joins TRBV19 and TRBJ1-1; no definite D call. This CDR3 has 14 amino acids. Germline CDR1 LNHDA, CDR2 SQIVND (reference sequence). Trimming shortened V by 6 bases and J by 1 base, and 12 bases separated the two germline ends.